Shown below are 20 T cell receptor beta chains from a single sample sequenced in a study of CD8 T cells in ankylosing spondylitis. No antigens are known for them. Whole-study results and caveats: Ankylosing spondylitis blood appeared to carry a characteristic TCR beta motif of roughly eight highly homologous variants.

One entry per CDR3 protein, called by TCRdb with MiXCR from the 5' RACE reads. The sample comprises about 450,000 distinct CDR3 sequences, roughly 26% of which are singletons, and roughly 1% rests with the top ten. Sequenced material: blood, either unsorted or a sorted T cell fraction (not recorded which). All receptors come from a male donor with ankylosing spondylitis.

The chain has TRBV3-1 and TRBJ1-3; D possibly corresponds to TRBD1 (6 bases). The CDR3 has 18 amino acids. With 3 bases removed from V and 0 bases from J, the gap between germline ends came to 18 bases. Looked up from germline, CDR1 is LGHDT and CDR2 is YNNKEL (reference sequence). The chain's CDR3 is CASSQHHSGHSSGNTIYF. The CDR3, as DNA: TGTGCCAGCAGCCAGCATCACTCGGGACACAGCTCTGGAAACACCATATATTTT.

This clonotype was detected a few times. The DNA of the CDR3 is TGTGCCAGCAGTCCAGGGGGGACCAAAAACATTCAGTACTTC. Translating it yields CASSPGGTKNIQYF. The V call is TRBV12-3 or TRBV12-4, the J call TRBJ2-4, with D possibly being TRBD1 (7 bases). Trimming removed 5 bases from V and 2 bases from J, with 10 bases in between. The CDR3 sequence is 14 residues long.

V gene TRBV11-2 combines with J gene TRBJ2-6; D is undetermined. The CDR3 length is 15 residues. Germline loops: CDR1 SGHAT, CDR2 FQNNGV. The V end lost 3 bases, the J end lost 0 bases, and 6 bases lay between the germline ends. The CDR3 sequence: CASSFIPSGANVLTF. CDR3 bases: TGTGCCAGCAGCTTCATCCCCTCTGGGGCCAACGTCCTGACTTTC.

This clonotype occurred many times. This sequence joins TRBV6-1 and TRBJ1-2; D is uncertain. Looked up from germline, CDR1 is MNHNS and CDR2 is SASEGT. With 4 bases removed from V and 2 bases from J, the gap between germline ends came to 8 bases. The CDR3 runs to 13 residues. The CDR3 loop is CASSAYRNYGYTF. CDR3 bases: TGTGCCAGCAGTGCCTACCGGAACTATGGCTACACCTTC.

V gene TRBV20-1 combines with J gene TRBJ2-7, with TRBD2 as a possible D gene (5 bases). This CDR3 comprises 15 residues. Germline loops: CDR1 DFQATT, CDR2 SNEGSKA (reference sequence). V lost 2 bases and J lost 0, with 14 bases in between. DNA of the CDR3: TGCAGTGCTAGAAGGTCACTGGCGGGCTCCTACGAGCAGTACGTC. It translates to CSARRSLAGSYEQYV.

The table lists this clonotype with many counts. A read error may be the cause here, since a much bigger clone is one base away. This chain uses TRBV5-1 with TRBJ2-6; D is undetermined. The CDR3 totals 15 residues. V lost 0 bases, J lost 0 bases, and 4 bases lay in between. Germline V gene data show CDR1 as SGHRS and CDR2 as YFSETQ. CDR3 residues: CASSLGASGANVLTF. DNA of the CDR3: TGCGCCAGCAGCTTGGGGGCCTCTGGGGCCAACGTCCTGACTTTC.

This clonotype was detected only a few times. The chain recombines TRBV29-1 with TRBJ1-5, with D possibly being TRBD1 (5 bases). Trimming cost V 5 bases and J 5 bases, with 13 bases left between them. Germline values: CDR1 SQVTM, CDR2 ANQGSEA. CDR3 size: 13 residues. The CDR3 loop reads CSVRAGGDQPQHF. Here the CDR3 DNA reads TGCAGCGTTCGGGCCGGGGGGGATCAGCCCCAGCATTTT.

This clonotype has a handful of counts. This chain uses TRBV10-2 with TRBJ1-5; the D is unclear. Germline lookup yields CDR1 WSHSY and CDR2 SAAADI. The CDR3 is made up of 15 amino acids. The ends were cut back, 7 bases at V and 1 base at J, with 14 bases in the middle. CDR3 sequence reads: CASKRSQESNQPQHF. CDR3 in DNA: TGCGCCAGCAAGAGGAGTCAGGAAAGCAATCAGCCCCAGCATTTT.

This clonotype has a handful of counts. The chain has TRBV7-9 and TRBJ2-1, with TRBD2 identical over 10 bases. With 1 base clipped from V and 8 bases from J, the junction kept 5 bases outside the gene matches. Germline V lookup: CDR1 SEHNR, CDR2 FQNEAQ (reference sequence). CDR3 length equals 15 residues. The CDR3 protein is CASSLGQREGDEQFF. The DNA of the CDR3 is TGTGCCAGCAGCTTAGGACAGCGGGAGGGCGATGAGCAGTTCTTC.

The chain uses TRBV10-3 and TRBJ2-1, with 7 bases identical to TRBD2. The V gene end was trimmed by 5 bases and the J gene end by 6 bases; junction bases not matched to a gene: 13. Germline CDR1 reads ENHRY; CDR2 reads SYGVKD. This CDR3 has 16 amino acids. The CDR3 DNA reads as TGTGCCATCAGTAGTCCGGGGGGAGGGATCGCCAATGAGCAGTTCTTC. Its protein product is CAISSPGGGIANEQFF.

The rearrangement joins TRBV3-1 to TRBJ1-6; maybe TRBD1 (6 bases). Trimming removed 4 bases at V and 4 bases at J, with 14 bases between. CDR1 is LGHDT and CDR2 is YNNKEL in the germline V gene (reference sequence). The CDR3 spans 16 residues. The CDR3 here is CASSLRGARYNSPLHF. Written as DNA, the CDR3 is TGTGCCAGCAGCCTAAGGGGGGCCAGATATAATTCACCCCTCCACTTT.

The CDR3 bases are TGTGCCAGCAGTGAAGAGAGTACTTATCAGCCCCAGCATTTT. Translated: CASSEESTYQPQHF. This chain connects TRBV2 to TRBJ1-5; D is undetermined. CDR1 SNHLY and CDR2 FYNNEI come from the germline V gene. Trimming stripped 1 base from V and 5 bases from J, with 9 bases between. This CDR3 has 14 residues.

V gene TRBV7-2 combines with J gene TRBJ2-1; D is undetermined. The CDR3 loop spans 12 amino acids. V gave up 5 bases and J gave up 8 bases, with 10 bases separating them. Germline V CDR1 and CDR2: SGHTA, FQGNSA. The CDR3 reads CASSTWRDEQFF. CDR3 bases: TGTGCCAGCAGCACCTGGCGAGATGAGCAGTTCTTC.

A few counts support this clonotype. This chain joins TRBV7-2 and TRBJ1-2, with TRBD1 matching over 10 bases. The V gene end was trimmed by 5 bases and the J gene end by 4 bases; junction bases not matched to a gene: 7. Germline CDR1 reads SGHTA; CDR2 reads FQGNSA. This CDR3 spans 15 amino acids. The CDR3 sequence: CASSPGTGVGYGYTF. CDR3 nucleotides: TGTGCCAGCAGCCCCGGGACAGGGGTTGGCTATGGCTACACCTTC. Together with reference TRBV7-2 and TRBJ1-2, the CDR3 gives the full variable domain: GAGVSQSPSNKVTEKGKDVELRCDPISGHTALYWYRQSLGQGLEFLIYFQGNSAPDKSGLPSDRFSAERTGGSVSTLTIQRTQQEDSAVYLCASSPGTGVGYGYTFGSGTRLTVV.

The V gene is TRBV9, the J gene TRBJ2-1; maybe TRBD2 (6 bases). From germline, CDR1 is SGDLS and CDR2 YYNGEE. The CDR3 runs 16 residues. V lost 0 bases and J 3 bases, leaving 13 bases between the germline ends. Here the CDR3 reads CASSVDGRTRYNEQFF. DNA for the CDR3: TGTGCCAGCAGCGTAGATGGGAGGACCCGCTACAATGAGCAGTTCTTC.

J is TRBJ2-5 and V is TRBV12-5; D is possibly TRBD2 (6 bases). V was clipped by 5 bases and J by 5 bases, with 12 bases between them. The CDR3 consists of 13 residues. Germline V gives CDR1 LGHNT, CDR2 FRNRAP. The CDR3: CASGLGRGETQYF. For the CDR3, the DNA is TGTGCTAGTGGTCTGGGACGGGGGGAGACCCAGTACTTC.

The V gene is TRBV10-3, the J gene TRBJ2-7; D perhaps matches TRBD2 (6 bases). The CDR3 runs 14 residues. V was pared by 4 bases and J by 6 bases, with 16 bases between. Germline CDR1 reads ENHRY; CDR2 reads SYGVKD. Here the CDR3 DNA reads TGTGCCATCAGTGTTGGGGGGAGACCGCGCGAGCAGTACTTC. Translating it yields CAISVGGRPREQYF.

This clonotype has just a few counts. The V gene is TRBV5-1, the J gene TRBJ2-2; tentatively, D is TRBD1 or TRBD2 (5 bases each). The CDR3 is made up of 13 amino acids. Per germline, CDR1 SGHRS and CDR2 YFSETQ. Trimming stripped 6 bases from V and 7 bases from J, with 13 bases between. The CDR3 protein is CASTRGVDGELFF. CDR3 DNA sequence: TGCGCCAGCACCCGAGGGGTCGACGGGGAGCTGTTTTTT.

This clonotype showed up just a few times. The chain recombines TRBV20-1 with TRBJ1-4, with 9 bases lining up with TRBD1. Germline values: CDR1 DFQATT, CDR2 SNEGSKA (reference sequence). V lost 1 base and J lost 8; bases outside the gene matches: 20. The CDR3 totals 19 residues. CDR3 DNA sequence: TGCAGTGCTAGAGGCCCCAGAGTTGGGACAGGGTCAGATCGGGAAAAACTGTTTTTT. Amino acid sequence: CSARGPRVGTGSDREKLFF.

This clonotype was recorded a few times. The chain uses TRBV18 and TRBJ1-1; D is perhaps TRBD1 (6 bases). Trimming removed 3 bases from V and 3 bases from J, with 20 bases in between. Per germline, CDR1 KGHSH and CDR2 LQKENI. The CDR3 totals 17 residues. The CDR3 reads CASSPLRRRRGDTEAFF. The CDR3 nucleotides read TGTGCCAGCTCACCCCTGCGGCGGCGGAGGGGGGACACTGAAGCTTTCTTT. Variable domain in full (rest from reference TRBV18 and TRBJ1-1): NAGVMQNPRHLVRRRGQEARLRCSPMKGHSHVYWYRQLPEEGLKFMVYLQKENIIDESGMPKERFSAEFPKEGPSILRIQQVVRGDSAAYFCASSPLRRRRGDTEAFFGQGTRLTVV.